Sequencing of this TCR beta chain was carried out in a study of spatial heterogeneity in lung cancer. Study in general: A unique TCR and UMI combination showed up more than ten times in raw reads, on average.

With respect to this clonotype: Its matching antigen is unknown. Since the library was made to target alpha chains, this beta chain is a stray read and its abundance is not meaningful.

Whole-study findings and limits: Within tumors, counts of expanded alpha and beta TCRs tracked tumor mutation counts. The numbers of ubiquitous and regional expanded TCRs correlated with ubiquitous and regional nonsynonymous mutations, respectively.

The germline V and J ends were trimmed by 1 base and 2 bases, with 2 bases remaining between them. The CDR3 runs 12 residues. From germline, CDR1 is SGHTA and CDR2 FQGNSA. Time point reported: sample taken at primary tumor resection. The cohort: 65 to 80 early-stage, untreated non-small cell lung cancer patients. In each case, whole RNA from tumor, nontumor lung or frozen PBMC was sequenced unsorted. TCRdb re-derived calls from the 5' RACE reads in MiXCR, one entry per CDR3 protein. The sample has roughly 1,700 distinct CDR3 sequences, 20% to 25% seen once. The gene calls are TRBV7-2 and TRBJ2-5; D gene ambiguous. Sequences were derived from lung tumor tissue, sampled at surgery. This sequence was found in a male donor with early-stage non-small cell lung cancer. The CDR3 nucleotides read TGTGCCAGCAGCTTAGTACAAGAGACCCAGTACTTC. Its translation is CASSLVQETQYF.